Listed below are T cell receptor beta chains from one sample, sequenced in a study of blood T cell repertoires in COVID-19. Repertoires were generated with immunoSEQ multiplex PCR, while TCRdb's copy carries only in-frame clones and drops some. The sample yields about 300,000 clones, 80% to 95% seen once. Input material: PBMCs or T cells enriched from blood (not recorded which). The receptors stem from a woman aged 30 to 39 who had recovered from COVID-19. The CDR3 runs from the conserved cysteine through the conserved F or W. Fields, in order: V gene, D gene, clone size, J gene, CDR3 protein, CDR3 DNA. D genes are given only for firm matches. Rows may omit the clone size; those that give it use once, few, many or a size class.

TRBV6-5	.	.	TRBJ2-2	CASSTPNRASGELFF	TGTGCCAGCAGTACCCCGAACAGGGCTTCCGGGGAGCTGTTTTTT
TRBV24-1	.	.	TRBJ1-1	CATSGGGDTEAFF	TGTGCCACCAGTGGTGGGGGGGACACTGAAGCTTTCTTT
TRBV7-8	TRBD2	.	TRBJ2-7	CASSPGTSGRSRYEQYF	TGTGCCAGCAGCCCGGGGACTAGCGGGAGGTCTCGCTACGAGCAGTACTTC
TRBV28	.	.	TRBJ2-7	CASSLGTQGLWDEQYF	TGTGCCAGCAGTTTAGGAACACAGGGTCTTTGGGACGAGCAGTACTTC
TRBV5-4	.	.	TRBJ2-5	CASSARDTEETQYF	TGTGCCAGCAGCGCCCGGGACACCGAAGAGACCCAGTACTTC
TRBV28	.	few	TRBJ1-1	CASSSSSVEAFF	TGTGCCAGCAGTTCCTCGAGTGTTGAAGCTTTCTTT
TRBV18	.	.	TRBJ2-7	CASSPPSGNEQYF	TGTGCCAGCTCACCACCGTCCGGGAACGAGCAGTACTTC
TRBV21-1	.	.	TRBJ1-5	CASSKNIQGQGNQPQHF	TGTGCCAGCAGCAAAAACATTCAGGGTCAGGGCAATCAGCCCCAGCATTTT
TRBV11-1	TRBD2	.	TRBJ2-3	CASSLDLTSGRYTQYF	TGTGCCAGCAGCTTAGATCTGACTAGCGGGAGATATACGCAGTATTTT
TRBV28	.	.	TRBJ1-1	CASSLSGATTEAFF	TGTGCCAGCAGTTTGTCAGGGGCAACGACTGAAGCTTTCTTT
TRBV7-9	TRBD2	.	TRBJ2-2	CASSRTSGINTGELFF	TGTGCCAGCAGTCGAACTAGCGGAATTAACACCGGGGAGCTGTTTTTT
TRBV28	.	.	TRBJ1-4	CASRYSGSEKLFF	TGTGCCAGCAGATACTCAGGATCTGAAAAACTGTTTTTT
TRBV28	.	.	TRBJ2-7	CASTRTGDYEQYF	TGTGCCAGCACACGCACCGGGGACTACGAGCAGTACTTC
TRBV19	.	.	TRBJ2-2	CASSRGLNTGELFF	TGTGCCAGTAGTAGAGGGCTGAACACCGGGGAGCTGTTTTTT
TRBV7-9	.	.	TRBJ2-7	CASSSRGSYEQYF	TGTGCCAGCAGCTCGCGGGGTTCCTACGAGCAGTACTTC
TRBV6-2/TRBV6-3	.	.	TRBJ2-3	CASSFVLPGETPDTQYF	TGTGCCAGCAGTTTTGTTCTGCCAGGCGAGACACCGGATACGCAGTATTTT
TRBV18	.	.	TRBJ2-6	CASSPTGQVSGANVLTF	TGTGCCAGCTCACCCACAGGCCAAGTCTCTGGGGCCAACGTCCTGACTTTC
TRBV19	TRBD2	.	TRBJ2-1	CASTRSSGSLYNEQFF	TGTGCCAGTACGCGTTCTAGCGGGAGTTTGTACAATGAGCAGTTCTTC
TRBV19	TRBD1	.	TRBJ2-3	CASSARQGAMRDTQYF	TGTGCCAGTAGTGCGCGACAGGGGGCAATGAGGGATACGCAGTATTTT
TRBV5-1	TRBD1	.	TRBJ1-6	CASSEGQGIGSPLHF	TGCGCCAGCAGCGAGGGACAGGGTATAGGGTCACCCCTCCACTTT
TRBV5-4	.	once	TRBJ1-2	CASSLRGGGYTF	TGTGCCAGCAGCTTGAGGGGCGGAGGCTACACCTTC
TRBV18	.	.	TRBJ2-2	CASSPNAGLNTGELFF	TGTGCCAGCTCACCAAATGCGGGTCTTAACACCGGGGAGCTGTTTTTT
TRBV5-1	TRBD2	once	TRBJ2-1	CASSPGLAGAGFGNREQFF	TGCGCCAGCAGCCCGGGACTAGCGGGAGCTGGATTTGGGAACCGTGAGCAGTTCTTC